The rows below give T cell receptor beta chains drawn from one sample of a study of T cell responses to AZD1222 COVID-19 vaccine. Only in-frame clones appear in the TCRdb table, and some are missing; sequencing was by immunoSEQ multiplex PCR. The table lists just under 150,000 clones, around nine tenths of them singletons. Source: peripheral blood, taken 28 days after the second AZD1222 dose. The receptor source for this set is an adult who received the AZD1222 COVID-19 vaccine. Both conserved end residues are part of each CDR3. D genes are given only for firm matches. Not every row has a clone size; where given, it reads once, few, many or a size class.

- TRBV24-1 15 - CATSDLQGLGEKLFF
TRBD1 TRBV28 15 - CASSLLTGVGQPQHF
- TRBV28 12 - CASSLSYQPQHF
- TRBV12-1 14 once CASSPGQVNYGYTF
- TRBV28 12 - CASSGPDYGYTF
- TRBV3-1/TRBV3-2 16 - CASGGGGPYSYNEQFF
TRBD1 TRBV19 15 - CASSPVDRDANEQYF
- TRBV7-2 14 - CASSLAGANTEAFF
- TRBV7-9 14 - CASSVGYAENIQYF
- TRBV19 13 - CASSSTPTETQYF
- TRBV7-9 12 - CASSSYQETQYF
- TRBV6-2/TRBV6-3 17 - CASSYHLQYPFDTEAFF
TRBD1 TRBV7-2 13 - CASSPGQGNTQYF
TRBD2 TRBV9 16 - CASSRGTRESTDTQYF
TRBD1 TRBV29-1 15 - CSVEVRGSNTGELFF
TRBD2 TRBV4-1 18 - CASSQVGTSGPTTDTQYF
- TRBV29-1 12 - CSVEDPTWGYTF
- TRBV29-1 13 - CSVSGRFGNEQFF
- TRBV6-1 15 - CASSEPPGVSYEQYF
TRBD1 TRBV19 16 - CASSIGVRDRANEQFF
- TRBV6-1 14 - CASSEALLNTEAFF
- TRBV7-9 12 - CASSLPRQPQHF
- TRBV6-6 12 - CASRRGGYGYTF
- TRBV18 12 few CASSLDSTEAFF
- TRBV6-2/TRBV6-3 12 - CASSFMNTEAFF
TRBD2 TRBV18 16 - CASSDSGTSGPHEQYF
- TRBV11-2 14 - CASSLDPLSRGYTF
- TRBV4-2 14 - CASSQDIGVRRAFF
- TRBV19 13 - CASSMVSQETQYF
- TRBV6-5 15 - CASSSRGHQTDTQYF
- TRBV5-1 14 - CASSPYRGNTEAFF
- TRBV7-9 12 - CASSKGTSEAFF
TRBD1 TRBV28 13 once CATIGQANYEQYF
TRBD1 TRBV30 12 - CAWGDSGYGYTF
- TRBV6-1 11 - CASSDGVEAFF
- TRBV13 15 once CASSFRQVINNEQFF
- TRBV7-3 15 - CASSLLGRVTDTQYF
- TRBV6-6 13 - CASRLDLQYGYTF
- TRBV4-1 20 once CASSQDPPDGFRSSNQPQHF
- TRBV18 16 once CASSPSVDGGSTEAFF
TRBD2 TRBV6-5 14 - CASSSDTSAYEQYF
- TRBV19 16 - CASSTQRAGVHTEAFF
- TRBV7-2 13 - CASSFSSNTEAFF
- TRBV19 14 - CASSFNQANYGYTF
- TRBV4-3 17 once CASSQIPTEPSTDTQYF
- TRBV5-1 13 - CASSLLGSYEQYF
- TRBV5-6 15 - CASSFQPTGLSEQFF
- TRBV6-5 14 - CASSSGLAGNTIYF
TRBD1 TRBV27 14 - CASSPTGGGSPLHF
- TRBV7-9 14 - CASSLYAGNTEAFF
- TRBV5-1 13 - CASSPGQNTEAFF
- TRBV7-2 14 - CASSLVGEGRAQHF
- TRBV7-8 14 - CASSPPEYYNEQFF
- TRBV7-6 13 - CASSFGEGTEAFF
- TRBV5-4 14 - CASSSWATNEKLFF
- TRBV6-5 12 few CASRTSNQPQHF
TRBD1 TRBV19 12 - CASVRGGTEAFF
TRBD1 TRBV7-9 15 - CASSLRDRVIDTQYF
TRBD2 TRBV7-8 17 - CASQGTSGRIATGELFF
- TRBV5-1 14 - CASSGGPMNTEAFF